This T cell receptor beta chain was identified during a study of beta chain features in type 1 diabetes. Turning to the study itself: All samples yielded 107,917,701 examined sorted cells.

This clone was seen only a few times. No antigen is known for it. Findings of the study overall: People with Type 1 diabetes carried modestly yet significantly shorter TCRB CDR3s in all four CD4+ subsets.

Reverse transcription of all isolated RNA meant that expressed TCRB transcripts were sequenced. Approximately 1.1 million reads per sample were averaged for stem cell-like memory samples. Profiled with immunoSEQ multiplex PCR; TCRdb holds only in-frame clones, not every one. The sample gives 40,000 to 65,000 clones, roughly 63% of which show up once; 0.29% is in the top ten. Material for sequencing was stem cell memory CD4+ T cells from blood. The sequence came from a woman aged 25 to 39 with type 1 diabetes.

The CDR3 loop reads CASSQDWTSGRGEETQYF. For the CDR3, the DNA is TGCGCCAGCAGCCAAGACTGGACTAGCGGGAGAGGGGAAGAGACCCAGTACTTC. V gene TRBV4-1 combines with J gene TRBJ2-5; TRBD2 matches at 13 bases. CDR3 size: 18 residues. The ends lost 0 bases at V and 3 bases at J; junction bases unmatched: 7. CDR1 is MGHRA, CDR2 YSYEKL, per germline.